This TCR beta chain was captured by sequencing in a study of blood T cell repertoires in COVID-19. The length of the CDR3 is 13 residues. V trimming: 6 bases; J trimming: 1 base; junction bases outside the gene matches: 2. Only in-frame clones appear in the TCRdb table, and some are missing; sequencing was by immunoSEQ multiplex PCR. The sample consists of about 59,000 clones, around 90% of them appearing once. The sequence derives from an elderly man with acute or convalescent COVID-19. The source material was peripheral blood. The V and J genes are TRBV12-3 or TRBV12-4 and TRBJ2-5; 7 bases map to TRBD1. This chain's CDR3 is CASSHRGQETQYF. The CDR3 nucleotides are TGTGCCAGCAGCCACAGGGGCCAAGAGACCCAGTACTTC.